This paragraph covers one TCR beta chain sequence. As yet, its antigen is unknown. Germline loops: CDR1 SGHRS, CDR2 YFSETQ. The germline V and J ends were trimmed by 0 bases and 2 bases, with 12 bases remaining between them. The CDR3 totals 15 residues. The record originates from a study of breast tumors, draining lymph nodes, adjacent tissues. Notes on the study in general: Tumors had less TCR diversity than lymph nodes, more than nontumor tissue. The lymph node origin of tumor T cells was framed as consistent with a hypothesis, not demonstrated. Findings are consistent with lymph node origin and intratumoral expansion of most tumor T cells.

TCRdb ran MiXCR on the multiplex PCR reads and lists one entry per CDR3 protein. The table includes about 89,000 distinct CDR3 sequences, more than 25% detected once. Breast cancer patients provided tissue from their axillary draining lymph nodes. Sequencing was done on a sample of axillary lymph node tissue. This chain uses TRBV5-1 with TRBJ2-7; perhaps TRBD1 as D (5 bases). The TCR was taken from a female donor with breast cancer. Some clones in this sample may be carry-over from other donors' samples. The CDR3 DNA sequence: TGCGCCAGCAGCTTGGAAGGCTCAGGGCCCTACGAGCAGTACTTC. It specifies CASSLEGSGPYEQYF.